This T cell receptor beta chain was documented in a study of shared clonotypes between healthy human individuals (TCRdb year 2020). Turning to the overall study: A couple of women and three men aged 18 to 49 years were included in the cohort. For each donor, three plates each were used for CD4 naive and CD4 memory, two plates were used for CD8 naive, and one plate was used for CD8 memory. To estimate repertoire size and how much clonotype sharing occurs between individuals, the study deeply sequenced the blood TCR repertoires of roughly 5 healthy adults. To increase sequencing depth and limit assay-specific biases, different laboratories used diverse techniques to prepare libraries and sequence TCR repertoires. Per donor, leukapheresis produced somewhere between about 0.85 and 10 billion PBMCs.

Details on this clone: It has no known antigen specificity. The input lacks base qualities; no much larger clone sits a single base away.

Healthy HIV-negative adults with no recently reported acute infections or vaccinations were included as donors. All donors were Caucasian adults living in Nashville, Tennessee, USA. CD4+ T cells were enriched by magnetic negative selection; naive cells were then positively selected on CD45RA, and the negative fraction formed the memory subset. After blood collection by leukapheresis, PBMCs were isolated using Ficoll-Histopaque density gradient centrifugation and then cryopreserved in the vapor phase of liquid nitrogen. Analytical flow cytometry was used to check the purity and quantity of every magnetically sorted T cell population. Genomic DNA was isolated from each sorted fraction and quantified by UV absorbance on a Nanodrop 2000c. Points the paper makes about the study in general: Pairwise subsampling led to the expectation that sequencing depth would affect the degree of clonotype sharing among donors. Higher generation probabilities were observed for clonotypes shared by all four sorted-subset donors than for non-shared clonotypes. Incomplete sequencing was indicated by rarefaction of sorted-subset datasets, despite the large sequencing depth. Only blood was sampled, and tissue TCR repertoires likely differ from those in blood. When a handful of donors were compared, the shared fraction of clonotypes was around 5% for naive CD4, about 4% for naive CD8, about 2.5% for memory CD4, and around 0.4% for memory CD8. Naive subsets generally had larger estimated clonotype richness than memory subsets did. The genetic and exposure-history diversity represented was limited by the small number of donors.

Relative to germline, V is missing 2 bases and J is missing 2 bases, with 1 base of the junction outside any gene match. The CDR3 spans 15 residues, from the cysteine through the phenylalanine. The read is trimmed to its CDR3 DNA, 45 bases read in frame from base 1. From the germline V gene, CDR1 is LGHNT and CDR2 is FRNRAP. Using the deep immunoSEQ assay, TCR CDR3 regions were amplified from genomic DNA by multiplex PCR. Genomic DNA extracted from each cell subset was distributed evenly over all wells of several immunoSEQ 96-well plates, and each plate served as one replicate. Each replicate PCR for sorted subsets received about 210 ng genomic DNA, equal to roughly 29,000 T cell genomes. Purified libraries were measured with a Qubit 3.0 fluorometer, size-checked on a Bioanalyzer 2100, and measured again with the KAPA Library Quantification kit. Every immunoSEQ 96-well plate was sequenced on a dedicated single-read 150-cycle Illumina NextSeq 550 flow cell. On the study's bioinformatics: The immunoSEQ output contained only junctional sequences without quality scores, so filtering could not match that applied to full-length reads. Sequences were annotated with PyIR, a Python wrapper for IgBLAST v1.9, and V/J genes and CDR3 were assigned using IMGT germline references. Reads were removed for weak V/J assignments (E-value above 1e-6), missing CDR3, stop codons, out-of-frame junctions, or ambiguous translated residues. A V3J clonotype was defined by an identical inferred V gene, J gene, and CDR3 amino acid sequence. To compute the percentage overlap between repertoires, the number of shared unique clonotypes was divided by the size of the smaller repertoire. Three approaches were used to assess repertoire richness: RTK rarefaction, the Chao1 estimator, and Recon v2.1 estimates of unobserved clonotypes. Generation probabilities for all TCRbeta clonotypes obtained by the gDNA method from a handful of donors were computed using OLGA. TCRdb provides this immuneACCESS table in a form limited to in-frame rearrangements. Some clones are lacking; in checked studies, under half of them reflect an unresolved V gene, and why the rest are absent is not known. The DNA gave D and trimming, while V, J and clone size come from that table. This sample holds about 2.4 million clones; approximately 93% were observed only once. Of the sample, around 0.4% is held by the ten largest clones.

The chain is encoded by TRBV12-5 joined to TRBJ2-2; the central 8 bases match TRBD2. Sequenced sample: naive CD4+ T cells from PBMCs. Explained via the paper, the cell subset or site label denotes: CD45RA+ positively selected. This TCR was recovered from a man younger than 35 in good health. Some clones in this sample may be carry-over from other donors' samples. The DNA sequence is given as TGTGCTAGTGGTTTGACTAGCGGAAACACCGGGGAGCTGTTTTTT. This encodes CASGLTSGNTGELFF.